The entry below describes one T cell receptor beta chain. In the authors' methods: Estimation of nucleated cell counts was performed using reference gene primer amplification. The data were produced by immunoSEQ multiplex PCR, yet TCRdb's version contains in-frame clones alone and is incomplete. For V, J and clone size, that table is used; D and trimming come from the DNA. The sample carries a few hundred thousand clones, around 86% recorded once. The data stem from a study of blood T cell repertoires in COVID-19. Study as a whole: The United States, Italy and Spain provided the acute and convalescent COVID-19 samples. PBMCs, B-cell-depleted T cells, or T cells were the source of the cDNA or gDNA that made up the material.

The clonotype originates from a man in his 60s with acute or convalescent COVID-19. The specimen was peripheral blood.

DNA for the CDR3: TGTGCCAGCTCACCAACACAGGGTCGGCCTGAAGCTTTCTTT. Its translation is CASSPTQGRPEAFF. The rearrangement uses TRBV18 and TRBJ1-1, with D perhaps matching TRBD1 (6 bases). Germline CDR1 KGHSH, CDR2 LQKENI. This CDR3 comprises 14 residues. V lost 2 bases, J lost 6 bases, and 13 bases lay in between.